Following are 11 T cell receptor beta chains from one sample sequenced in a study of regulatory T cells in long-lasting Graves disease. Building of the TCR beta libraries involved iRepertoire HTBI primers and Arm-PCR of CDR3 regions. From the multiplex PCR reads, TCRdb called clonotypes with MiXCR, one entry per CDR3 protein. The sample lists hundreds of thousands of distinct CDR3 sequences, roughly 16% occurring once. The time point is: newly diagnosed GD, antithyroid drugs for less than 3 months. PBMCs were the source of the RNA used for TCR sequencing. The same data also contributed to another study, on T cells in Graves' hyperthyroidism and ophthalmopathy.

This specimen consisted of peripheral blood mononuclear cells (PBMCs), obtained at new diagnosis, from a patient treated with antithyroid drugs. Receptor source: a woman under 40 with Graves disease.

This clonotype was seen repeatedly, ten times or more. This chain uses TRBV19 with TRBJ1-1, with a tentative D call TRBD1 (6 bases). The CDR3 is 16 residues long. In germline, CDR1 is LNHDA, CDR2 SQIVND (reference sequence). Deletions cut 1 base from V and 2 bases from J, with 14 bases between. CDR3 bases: TGTGCCAGTAGTATAGGGACAGCGGCCCCCAACACTGAAGCTTTCTTT. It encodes CASSIGTAAPNTEAFF.

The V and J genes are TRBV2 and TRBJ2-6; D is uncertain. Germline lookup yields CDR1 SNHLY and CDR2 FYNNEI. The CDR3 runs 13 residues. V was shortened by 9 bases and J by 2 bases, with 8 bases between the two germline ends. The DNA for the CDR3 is TGTGCCAGAACCCTACCTGGGGCCAACGTCCTGACTTTC. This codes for CARTLPGANVLTF.

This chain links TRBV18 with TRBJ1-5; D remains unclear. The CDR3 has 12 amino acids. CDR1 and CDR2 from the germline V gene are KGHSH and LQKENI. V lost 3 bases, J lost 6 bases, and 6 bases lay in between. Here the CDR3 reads CASSPLGQPQHF. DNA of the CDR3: TGTGCCAGCTCACCGCTGGGTCAGCCCCAGCATTTT.

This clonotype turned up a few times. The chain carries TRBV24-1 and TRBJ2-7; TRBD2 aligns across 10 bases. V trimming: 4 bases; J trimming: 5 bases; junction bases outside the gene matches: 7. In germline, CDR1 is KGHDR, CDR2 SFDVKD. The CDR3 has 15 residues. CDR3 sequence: CATSDQAGGTHEQYF. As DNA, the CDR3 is TGTGCCACCAGTGACCAAGCGGGAGGGACCCACGAGCAGTACTTC.

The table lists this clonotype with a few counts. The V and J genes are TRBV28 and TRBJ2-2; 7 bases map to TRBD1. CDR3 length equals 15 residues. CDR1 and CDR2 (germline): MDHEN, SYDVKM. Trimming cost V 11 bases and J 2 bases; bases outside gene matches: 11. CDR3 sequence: CAGKGGAGNTGELFF. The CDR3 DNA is TGTGCCGGAAAAGGGGGCGCGGGTAACACCGGGGAGCTGTTTTTT. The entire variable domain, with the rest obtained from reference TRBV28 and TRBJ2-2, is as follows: DVKVTQSSRYLVKRTGEKVFLECVQDMDHENMFWYRQDPGLGLRLIYFSYDVKMKEKGDIPEGYSVSREKKERFSLILESASTNQTSMYLCAGKGGAGNTGELFFGEGSRLTVL.

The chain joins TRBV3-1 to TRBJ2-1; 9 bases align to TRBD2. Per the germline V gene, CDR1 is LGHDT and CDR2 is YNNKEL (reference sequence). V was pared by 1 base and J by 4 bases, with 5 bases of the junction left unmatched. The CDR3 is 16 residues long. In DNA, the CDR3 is TGTGCCAGCAGCCAAGTGGGGACTAGCCTTTACAATGAGCAGTTCTTC. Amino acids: CASSQVGTSLYNEQFF.

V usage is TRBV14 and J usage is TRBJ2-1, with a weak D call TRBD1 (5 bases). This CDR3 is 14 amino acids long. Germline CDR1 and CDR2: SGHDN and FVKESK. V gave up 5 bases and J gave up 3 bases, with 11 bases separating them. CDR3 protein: CASSYRQLYNEQFF. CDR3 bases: TGTGCCAGCAGCTACCGACAGCTCTACAATGAGCAGTTCTTC.

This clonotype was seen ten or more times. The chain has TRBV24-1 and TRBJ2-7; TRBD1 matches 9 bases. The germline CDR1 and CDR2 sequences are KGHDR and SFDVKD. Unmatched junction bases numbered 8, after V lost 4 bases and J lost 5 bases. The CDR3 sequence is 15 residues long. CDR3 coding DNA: TGTGCCACCAGTGACTCCGGGACAGGGAACAACGAGCAGTACTTC. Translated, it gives CATSDSGTGNNEQYF.

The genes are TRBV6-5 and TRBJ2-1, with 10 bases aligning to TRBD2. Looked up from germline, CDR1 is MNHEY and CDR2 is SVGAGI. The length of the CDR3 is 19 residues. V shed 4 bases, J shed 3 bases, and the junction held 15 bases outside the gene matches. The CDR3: CASSLRAGGLLWDYNEQFF. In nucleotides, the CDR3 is TGTGCCAGCAGTTTAAGAGCGGGAGGGCTGCTCTGGGACTACAATGAGCAGTTCTTC.

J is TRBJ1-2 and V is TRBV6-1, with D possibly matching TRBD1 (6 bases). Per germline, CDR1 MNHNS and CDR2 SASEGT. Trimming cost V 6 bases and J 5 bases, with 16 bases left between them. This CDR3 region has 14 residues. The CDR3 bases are TGTGCCAGCAGGGCCCCGGGACACTTATATGGCTACACCTTC. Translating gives CASRAPGHLYGYTF.

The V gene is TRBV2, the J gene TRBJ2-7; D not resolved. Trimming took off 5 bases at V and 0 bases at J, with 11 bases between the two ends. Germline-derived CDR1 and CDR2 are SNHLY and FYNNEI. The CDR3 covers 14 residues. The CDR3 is CASSTLGFSYEQYF. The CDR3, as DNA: TGTGCCAGCAGTACCTTGGGATTCTCCTACGAGCAGTACTTC.